These 4 T cell receptor beta chains were all obtained from the same sample, sequenced in a study of cytomegalovirus exposure and HLA in healthy donors. 60 Vbeta and 13 Jbeta primers were used in PCR. The repertoire was sequenced with immunoSEQ multiplex PCR; TCRdb's copy has only in-frame clones and lacks some. The table lists around 190,000 clones, more than 65% of them singletons. What was sequenced was PBMCs. These receptors all stem from a woman between 50 and 59 years old in good health and CMV-seronegative.

V and J are TRBV10-3 and TRBJ1-5, with 9 bases matching TRBD1. With V trimmed by 9 bases and J by 7 bases, 7 bases remained unmatched. The CDR3 spans 13 residues. Germline V lookup: CDR1 ENHRY, CDR2 SYGVKD. This CDR3 is CAIQGALLQPQHF. CDR3 in DNA: TGTGCCATACAGGGGGCCTTACTCCAGCCCCAGCATTTT.

The chain employs TRBV7-8 and TRBJ2-7; 8 positions match TRBD1. V lost 6 bases, J lost 0 bases, and 4 bases stayed unmatched. There are 14 residues in the CDR3. Germline V gene sequence: CDR1 SGHVS, CDR2 FQNEAQ. CDR3 nucleotides: TGTGCCAGCAGGGGACAGGACCTCTCCTACGAGCAGTACTTC. Translating it yields CASRGQDLSYEQYF.

The V gene is TRBV30, the J gene TRBJ2-1; D unclear. Trimming took 2 bases from V and 4 from J, leaving 6 bases between them. The length of the CDR3 is 12 residues. Germline-derived CDR1 and CDR2 are GTSNPN and SVGIG (reference sequence). In DNA, the CDR3 is TGTGCCTGGAGTAAACAGTACAATGAGCAGTTCTTC. Its translation: CAWSKQYNEQFF.

In DNA form, the CDR3 reads TGTGCCAGCAGCGGAGACAGGGGGCGCTCCTACGAGCAGTACTTC. Translated: CASSGDRGRSYEQYF. The J gene is TRBJ2-7, the V gene TRBV7-9, with TRBD1 matching over 10 bases. V shed 5 bases, J shed 0 bases, and the junction held 4 bases outside the gene matches. This CDR3 has 15 amino acids. Germline CDR1 reads SEHNR; CDR2 reads FQNEAQ (reference sequence).